This TCR beta chain was recorded in a study of cytomegalovirus exposure and HLA in healthy donors. Points from the study as a whole: Some public TCRs appeared in many individuals, while most sequences were rare.

Use of 60 Vbeta and 13 Jbeta primers characterized the PCR. The table came from immunoSEQ multiplex PCR; TCRdb's copy has only in-frame clones and leaves some out. Of some 150,000 clones in the sample, approximately 81% are singletons; the top ten hold approximately 2.4%. The ends were cut back, 3 bases at V and 1 base at J, with 10 bases in the middle. Germline assignment: CDR1 SGHTS and CDR2 YDEGEE. CDR3 size: 14 residues. On this clone: Antigen unknown.

This sequence originates from a woman aged 50 to 60 in good health and CMV-seronegative. Sample: PBMCs. This sequence joins TRBV5-8 and TRBJ1-1; weak D call: TRBD1 (5 bases). The CDR3 DNA follows: TGTGCCAGCAGCTCCAGGGTTGGGAACACTGAAGCTTTCTTT. Protein: CASSSRVGNTEAFF.